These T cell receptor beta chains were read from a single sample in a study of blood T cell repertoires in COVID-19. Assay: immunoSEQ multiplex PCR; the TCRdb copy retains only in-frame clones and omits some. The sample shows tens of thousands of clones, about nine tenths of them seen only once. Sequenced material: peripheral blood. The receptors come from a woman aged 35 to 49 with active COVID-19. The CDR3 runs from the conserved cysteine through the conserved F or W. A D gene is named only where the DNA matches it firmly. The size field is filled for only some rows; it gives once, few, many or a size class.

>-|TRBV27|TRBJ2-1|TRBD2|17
CASSSTGLAGGHNEQFF
TGTGCCAGCAGTTCAACCGGACTAGCGGGGGGGCACAATGAGCAGTTCTTC
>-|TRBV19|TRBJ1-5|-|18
CASSIEMRDRGRNQPQHF
TGTGCCAGTAGTATTGAAATGAGAGACCGGGGTCGCAATCAGCCCCAGCATTTT
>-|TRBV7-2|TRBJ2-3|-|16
CASRPLAGGLVDTQYF
TGTGCCAGCCGACCTTTAGCTGGGGGCCTAGTTGATACGCAGTATTTT
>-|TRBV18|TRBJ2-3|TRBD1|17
CASSPLPRQGYIDTQYF
TGTGCCAGCTCACCACTTCCCAGACAGGGGTACATAGATACGCAGTATTTT
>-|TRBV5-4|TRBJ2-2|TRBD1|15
CASRSGTGVLGELFF
TGTGCCAGCAGGTCCGGGACAGGGGTACTCGGGGAGCTGTTTTTT
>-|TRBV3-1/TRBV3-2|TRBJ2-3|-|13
CASSLKLTDTQYF
TGTGCCAGCAGCCTAAAATTAACAGATACGCAGTATTTT
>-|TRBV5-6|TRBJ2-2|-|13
CASSLEGTGELFF
TGTGCCAGCAGCTTGGAGGGGACCGGGGAGCTGTTTTTT
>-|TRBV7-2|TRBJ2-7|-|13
CASSLGWPGEQYF
TGTGCCAGCAGCTTAGGTTGGCCTGGCGAGCAGTACTTC
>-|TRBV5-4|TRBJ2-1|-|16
CASSFDPWSRENEQFF
TGTGCCAGCAGCTTTGATCCGTGGTCGAGGGAGAATGAGCAGTTCTTC
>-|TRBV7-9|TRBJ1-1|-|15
CASSQDSAGLSKAFF
TGTGCCAGCAGCCAAGACAGCGCGGGGCTTTCCAAAGCTTTCTTT
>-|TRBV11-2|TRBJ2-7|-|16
CASSLVTSKVSYEQYF
TGTGCCAGCAGCTTAGTTACTAGCAAGGTTTCCTACGAGCAGTACTTC
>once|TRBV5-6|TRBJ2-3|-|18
CASSLAVMRDTRQGTQYF
TGTGCCAGCAGCTTGGCCGTTATGAGGGACACCCGGCAGGGTACGCAGTATTTT
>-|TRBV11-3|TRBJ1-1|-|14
CASSVGGWNTEAFF
TGTGCCAGCAGCGTCGGGGGGTGGAACACTGAAGCTTTCTTT
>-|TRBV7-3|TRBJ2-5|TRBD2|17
CASSLGTPGLAGETQYF
TGTGCCAGCAGCCTGGGCACTCCGGGACTAGCTGGGGAGACCCAGTACTTC
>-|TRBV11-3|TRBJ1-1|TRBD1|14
CASSTGGMDTEAFF
TGTGCCAGCAGCACAGGGGGCATGGACACTGAAGCTTTCTTT
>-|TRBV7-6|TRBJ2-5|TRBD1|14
CASSLGRGQETQYF
TGTGCCAGCAGCTTGGGCAGGGGGCAAGAGACCCAGTACTTC
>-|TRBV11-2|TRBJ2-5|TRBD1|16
CASSPRRAGGTETQYF
TGTGCCAGCAGCCCCCGTCGGGCAGGGGGCACAGAGACCCAGTACTTC
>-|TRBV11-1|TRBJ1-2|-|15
CASSLSSNHGYGYTF
TGTGCCAGCAGCTTATCGTCGAATCACGGCTATGGCTACACCTTC
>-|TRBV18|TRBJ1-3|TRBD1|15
CASSPQTGDGNTIYF
TGTGCCAGCTCACCCCAGACAGGGGATGGAAACACCATATATTTT
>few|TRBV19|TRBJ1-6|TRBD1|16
CASSIRSGQANSPLHF
TGTGCCAGTAGTATCCGGTCGGGACAGGCCAATTCACCCCTCCACTTT
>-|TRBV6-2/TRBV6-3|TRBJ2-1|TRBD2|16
CASSRWSGGIHDEQFF
TGTGCCAGCAGTCGTTGGAGCGGGGGGATTCATGATGAGCAGTTCTTC
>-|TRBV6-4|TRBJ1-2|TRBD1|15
CASSEWAGTGNGYTF
TGTGCCAGCAGCGAATGGGCCGGGACAGGCAACGGCTACACCTTC
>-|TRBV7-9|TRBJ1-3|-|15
CASSLTGTPGNTIYF
TGTGCCAGCAGCTTAACCGGGACACCCGGAAACACCATATATTTT
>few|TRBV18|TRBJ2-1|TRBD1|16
CASSPPGTGGRDEQFF
TGTGCCAGCTCACCACCTGGTACAGGGGGTAGAGATGAGCAGTTCTTC
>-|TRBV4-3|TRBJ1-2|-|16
CASSQDYGGVDYGYTF
TGCGCCAGCAGCCAAGACTATGGCGGGGTCGACTATGGCTACACCTTC
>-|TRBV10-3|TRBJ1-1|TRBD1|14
CAITPGTGSTEAFF
TGTGCCATCACTCCCGGGACAGGGTCTACTGAAGCTTTCTTT
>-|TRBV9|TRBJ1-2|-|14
CASSVGAGIIGYTF
TGTGCCAGCAGCGTAGGCGCAGGGATAATTGGCTACACCTTC
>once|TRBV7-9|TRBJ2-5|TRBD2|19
CASSFLHQGRTSGKETQYF
TGTGCCAGCAGCTTCCTTCATCAGGGCCGGACTAGCGGAAAAGAGACCCAGTACTTC
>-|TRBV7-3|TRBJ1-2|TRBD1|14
CASSLGQANYGYTF
TGTGCCAGCAGTCTAGGACAGGCCAACTATGGCTACACCTTC
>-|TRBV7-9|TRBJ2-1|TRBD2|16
CASSPHHSGGVSEQFF
TGTGCCAGCAGCCCCCATCATAGCGGGGGGGTGTCTGAGCAGTTCTTC
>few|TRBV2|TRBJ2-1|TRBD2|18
CASREGLAGGWLGNEQFF
TGTGCCAGCAGGGAGGGACTAGCGGGGGGGTGGCTTGGTAATGAGCAGTTCTTC
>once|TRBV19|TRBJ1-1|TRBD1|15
CASSPPGQLNTEAFF
TGTGCCAGTAGTCCTCCGGGACAGCTGAACACTGAAGCTTTCTTT
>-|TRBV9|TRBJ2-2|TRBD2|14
CASTLREGTGELFF
TGTGCCAGCACCCTAAGGGAGGGCACCGGGGAGCTGTTTTTT
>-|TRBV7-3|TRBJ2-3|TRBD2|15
CASSRAGGRGDTQYF
TGTGCCAGCAGCCGAGCGGGGGGGCGAGGAGATACGCAGTATTTT
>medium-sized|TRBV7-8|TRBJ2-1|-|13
CASSPPSGYEQFF
TGTGCCAGCAGCCCCCCCTCCGGGTATGAGCAGTTCTTC
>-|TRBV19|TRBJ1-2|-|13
CASRGVQGPGYTF
TGTGCCAGCCGGGGGGTGCAGGGGCCTGGCTACACCTTC
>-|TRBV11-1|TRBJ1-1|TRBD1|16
CASSLARTGRNTEAFF
TGTGCCAGCAGCTTAGCAAGGACAGGGCGGAACACTGAAGCTTTCTTT
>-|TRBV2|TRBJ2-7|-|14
CASKDSRGIYEQYF
TGTGCCAGCAAAGATTCGCGGGGCATTTACGAGCAGTACTTC
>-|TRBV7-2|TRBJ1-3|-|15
CASSLGAISGNTIYF
TGTGCCAGCAGCTTAGGGGCGATCTCTGGAAACACCATATATTTT
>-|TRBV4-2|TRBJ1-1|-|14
CASSQGRQNTEAFF
TGTGCCAGCAGCCAAGGAAGACAGAACACTGAAGCTTTCTTT
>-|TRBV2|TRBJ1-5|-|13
CASSQGPNQPQHF
TGTGCCAGCAGTCAGGGCCCGAATCAGCCCCAGCATTTT
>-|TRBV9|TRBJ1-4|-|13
CASSVNGNEKLFF
TGTGCCAGCAGCGTCAACGGGAATGAAAAACTGTTTTTT
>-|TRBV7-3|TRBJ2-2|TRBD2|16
CASSFSGGADTGELFF
TGTGCCAGCAGCTTTAGCGGGGGGGCTGACACCGGGGAGCTGTTTTTT
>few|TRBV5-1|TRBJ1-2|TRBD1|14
CASRQGAAGYGYTF
TGCGCCAGCAGACAGGGGGCTGCTGGCTATGGCTACACCTTC
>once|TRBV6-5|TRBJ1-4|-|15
CASRTGAAEVEKLFF
TGTGCCAGCAGAACTGGGGCCGCAGAGGTTGAAAAACTGTTTTTT
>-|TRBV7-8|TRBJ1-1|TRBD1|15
CASSLGQGENTEAFF
TGTGCCAGCAGCTTAGGACAGGGTGAGAACACTGAAGCTTTCTTT
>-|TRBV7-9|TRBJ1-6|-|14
CASSWFSVNSPLHF
TGTGCCAGCAGCTGGTTCAGCGTAAATTCACCCCTCCACTTT
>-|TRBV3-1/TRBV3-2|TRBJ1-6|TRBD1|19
CASGTFDRGGPSRSSPLHF
TGTGCCAGCGGCACGTTCGACAGGGGAGGCCCCTCAAGGTCCTCACCCCTCCACTTT
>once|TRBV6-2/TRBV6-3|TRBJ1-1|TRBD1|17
CASSSGTGGSLDTEAFF
TGTGCCAGCAGTTCTGGGACAGGGGGTAGTTTGGACACTGAAGCTTTCTTT